This T cell receptor (beta chain) stems from a study of T-cell memory formation after mild COVID-19. On the study more broadly: TCR clustering was largely donor specific.

Points from the study as a whole: There was a balanced CD4/CD8 profile in clones contracting day 15 to 85, and later expanders leaned CD4+. Prior to infection, memory already included some responding clones, suggesting cross-reactive memory joined.

From 5'RACE with constant-segment primers came TCR alpha and TCR beta cDNA libraries that carried sample barcodes and UMIs. TCRdb independently ran MiXCR on the 5' RACE reads; one entry per CDR3 protein. The data contain approximately 270,000 distinct CDR3 sequences, around 15% of them singletons. A word on this clonotype: Its antigen is currently unknown.

The sequence was obtained from a man aged 18-30 years who had mild COVID-19 (a few samples of this study predate the infection). Cell type and time point are not known. Material for sequencing was PBMCs or a T cell subset sorted from them (not recorded which).

This chain's CDR3 is CASSYRAGGLARTDTQYF. CDR3 DNA sequence: TGTGCCAGCAGTTACAGGGCGGGGGGGCTGGCGAGGACAGATACGCAGTATTTT. The chain is built from TRBV6-5 and TRBJ2-3, with 9 bases that match TRBD2. The trim removed 2 bases at V and 3 bases at J, leaving 12 bases unmatched. The CDR3 extends over 18 amino acids. Germline CDR1 MNHEY, CDR2 SVGAGI.